The 24 T cell receptor beta chains given below trace back to one sample, sequenced in a study of blood T cell repertoires in COVID-19. The table came from immunoSEQ multiplex PCR; TCRdb's copy has only in-frame clones and leaves some out. Here the sample spans 60,000 to 85,000 clones, over 70% being singletons. Sequenced: peripheral blood. These receptors were taken from a human donor in a cohort sampled during active COVID-19.

The rearrangement joins TRBV7-9 to TRBJ1-1; 7 nucleotides align to TRBD1. The trim removed 5 bases at V and 1 base at J, leaving 4 bases unmatched. CDR1 SEHNR and CDR2 FQNEAQ come from the germline V gene (reference sequence). This CDR3 region has 14 residues. This chain's CDR3 is CASSRRQGNTEAFF. The CDR3 DNA follows: TGTGCCAGCAGCCGTAGACAGGGGAACACTGAAGCTTTCTTT.

The J gene is TRBJ1-5, the V gene TRBV6-6; 7 nucleotides align to TRBD1. The CDR3 is made up of 14 amino acids. The trim removed 7 bases at V and 0 bases at J, leaving 3 bases unmatched. CDR1 and CDR2 (germline): MNHNY, SVGAGI (reference sequence). The CDR3 DNA reads as TGTGCCAGCATAGGGGACAGTAGCAATCAGCCCCAGCATTTT. Residues: CASIGDSSNQPQHF.

CDR3 in amino acids: CASSLVPAGDETQYF. Here the CDR3 DNA reads TGCGCCAGCAGCTTGGTCCCAGCGGGGGATGAGACCCAGTACTTC. V gene TRBV5-1 combines with J gene TRBJ2-5; 8 bases line up with TRBD2. Germline-derived CDR1 and CDR2 are SGHRS and YFSETQ. The CDR3 is made up of 15 amino acids. V was pared by 0 bases and J by 5 bases, with 6 bases of the junction left unmatched.

The V call is TRBV7-2, the J call TRBJ1-2; TRBD1 matches 9 bases. Germline CDR1 SGHTA, CDR2 FQGNSA. This CDR3 spans 14 amino acids. The J segment lost 4 bases and the V segment lost 5 bases, leaving 5 bases of the junction unmatched. The CDR3 DNA reads as TGTGCCAGCAGCCTCGGGACAGGGTTCTATGGCTACACCTTC. Protein product: CASSLGTGFYGYTF.

The chain recombines TRBV27 with TRBJ2-7, with D tentatively TRBD1 (6 bases). The CDR3 is 13 residues long. Trimming removed 5 bases at V and 1 base at J, with 9 bases between. Per the germline V gene, CDR1 is MNHEY and CDR2 is SMNVEV (reference sequence). CDR3 residues: CASSKGGSYEQYF. CDR3 coding DNA: TGTGCCAGCAGTAAAGGGGGATCCTACGAGCAGTACTTC.

The chain employs TRBV18 and TRBJ2-7; D is uncertain. From germline, CDR1 is KGHSH and CDR2 LQKENI. V lost 0 bases and J lost 3, with 6 bases in between. The CDR3 covers 13 residues. This CDR3 reads CASSPPSLYEQYF. The CDR3 region has the DNA TGTGCCAGCTCACCACCGTCCCTCTACGAGCAGTACTTC.

This rearrangement joins TRBV7-8 to TRBJ1-2; D is ambiguous. The CDR3 is 15 amino acids. Germline CDR1 reads SGHVS; CDR2 reads FQNEAQ. V was clipped by 3 bases and J by 8 bases, with 19 bases between them. The CDR3 here is CASSLSHNQMGGYTF. The CDR3 DNA sequence: TGTGCCAGCAGCTTGTCCCACAACCAGATGGGCGGCTACACCTTC.

V and J are TRBV29-1 and TRBJ2-1, with D possibly being TRBD2 (6 bases). V dropped 2 bases and J dropped 7 bases, with 15 bases sitting between them. CDR1 is SQVTM and CDR2 is ANQGSEA in the germline V gene. CDR3 size: 14 residues. This CDR3 reads CSVEIGLEGNEQFF. The CDR3 DNA reads as TGCAGCGTTGAAATCGGGTTGGAGGGGAATGAGCAGTTCTTC.

This clone was seen more than once but under ten times. The V and J genes are TRBV18 and TRBJ1-5, with 8 positions matching TRBD1. This CDR3 is 13 amino acids long. Trimming took 6 bases from V and 7 from J; bases not matched to a gene: 5. CDR1 is KGHSH, CDR2 LQKENI, per germline. The CDR3 sequence: CASSTGGGQPQHF. CDR3 sequence (DNA): TGTGCCAGCTCCACAGGGGGAGGCCAGCCCCAGCATTTT.

CDR3 amino acids: CATSRPGQGLYEQYF. Written as DNA, the CDR3 is TGTGCCACCAGCAGGCCTGGACAGGGACTTTACGAGCAGTACTTC. V usage is TRBV15 and J usage is TRBJ2-7; 8 nucleotides align to TRBD1. V shed 3 bases, J shed 4 bases, and the junction held 8 bases outside the gene matches. Germline CDR1 reads LNHNV; CDR2 reads YYDKDF (reference sequence). This CDR3 region has 15 residues.

V is TRBV11-2 and J is TRBJ1-5; D gene unclear. The V gene's germline CDR1 is SGHAT and CDR2 FQNNGV. Trimming took off 1 base at V and 5 bases at J, with 6 bases between the two ends. This CDR3 is 13 amino acids long. In DNA form, the CDR3 reads TGTGCCAGCAGCTTAGGAGGTTATCAGCCCCAGCATTTT. Translating gives CASSLGGYQPQHF. Together with reference TRBV11-2 and TRBJ1-5, the CDR3 gives the full variable domain: EAGVAQSPRYKIIEKRQSVAFWCNPISGHATLYWYQQILGQGPKLLIQFQNNGVVDDSQLPKDRFSAERLKGVDSTLKIQPAKLEDSAVYLCASSLGGYQPQHFGDGTRLSIL.

V is TRBV12-3 or TRBV12-4 and J is TRBJ2-4; tentative D call: TRBD2 (6 bases). The germline V and J ends were trimmed by 5 bases and 8 bases, with 13 bases remaining between them. The CDR3 is 13 amino acids. The CDR3, as DNA: TGTGCCAGCAGTATCAACTGGGGGGACATTCAGTACTTC. Protein product: CASSINWGDIQYF.

The V and J genes are TRBV5-4 and TRBJ2-2; TRBD1 might be the D (5 bases). CDR1 is SGHNT and CDR2 is YYREEE in the germline V gene (reference sequence). Trimming took 0 bases from V and 5 from J, leaving 17 bases between them. The CDR3 covers 17 residues. The CDR3 DNA reads TGTGCCAGCAGCTTGGAATTTGGGGCAGGCAGGACCGGGGAGCTGTTTTTT. Translated, it gives CASSLEFGAGRTGELFF.

The rearrangement joins TRBV6-1 to TRBJ1-5; 8 bases agree with TRBD1. V dropped 3 bases and J dropped 7; count of bases not matched to a gene: 8. CDR1 MNHNS and CDR2 SASEGT come from the germline V gene. The CDR3 is made up of 15 amino acids. CDR3 DNA sequence: TGTGCCAGCAGTGAGTGGACAGGGATCAACCAGCCCCAGCATTTT. Its translation: CASSEWTGINQPQHF.

The chain links TRBV5-4 to TRBJ1-4, with D hard to call. V was cut by 7 bases and J by 1 base, with 8 bases left in between. This CDR3 has 13 amino acids. Germline V gene lookup returns CDR1 SGHNT and CDR2 YYREEE (reference sequence). The CDR3 spells CASGEETNEKLFF. The CDR3 coding sequence is TGTGCCAGCGGAGAAGAAACTAATGAAAAACTGTTTTTT.

This chain joins TRBV6-6 and TRBJ2-5; the D gene is possibly TRBD2 (5 bases). The germline gives CDR1 MNHNY, CDR2 SVGAGI (reference sequence). Trimming cost V 6 bases and J 3 bases, with 14 bases left between them. The CDR3 covers 14 residues. In DNA, the CDR3 is TGTGCCAGCAGACCTTCGCCCGGGGAAGAGACCCAGTACTTC. Its protein product is CASRPSPGEETQYF.

The rearrangement links TRBV20-1 to TRBJ2-5; D is unclear. This CDR3 comprises 11 residues. Per germline, CDR1 DFQATT and CDR2 SNEGSKA (reference sequence). Trimming pared 3 bases from V and 1 base from J, leaving 3 bases between. The CDR3 protein is CSARRQETQYF. CDR3 nucleotides: TGCAGTGCTAGGCGCCAAGAGACCCAGTACTTC.

This rearrangement joins TRBV30 to TRBJ2-3, with 7 bases that match TRBD2. This CDR3 comprises 14 residues. Germline V gene sequence: CDR1 GTSNPN, CDR2 SVGIG (reference sequence). V was pared by 3 bases and J by 7 bases, with 10 bases of the junction left unmatched. DNA for the CDR3: TGTGCCTGGAGGTCTGGGAGCGGGGCACATACGCAGTATTTT. It translates to CAWRSGSGAHTQYF.

The chain links TRBV19 to TRBJ1-5; the match to TRBD1 covers 10 bases. Germline values: CDR1 LNHDA, CDR2 SQIVND (reference sequence). There are 15 residues in the CDR3. Trimming cost V 5 bases and J 6 bases; bases outside gene matches: 7. CDR3 in amino acids: CASSGQGGWGQPQHF. The DNA for the CDR3 is TGTGCCAGTAGTGGACAGGGGGGCTGGGGTCAGCCCCAGCATTTT.

This sequence joins TRBV2 and TRBJ1-2; no firm D call. Trimming pared 7 bases from V and 3 bases from J, leaving 21 bases between. The length of the CDR3 is 16 residues. Germline CDR1 reads SNHLY; CDR2 reads FYNNEI. The CDR3 sequence is CASKISELLFDYGYTF. In nucleotides, the CDR3 is TGTGCCAGCAAGATCTCCGAGTTGCTATTTGACTATGGCTACACCTTC.

This clone came up once. The gene calls are TRBV21-1 and TRBJ2-7; TRBD2 is the table's D call and was not checked against the DNA. TRBV21-1 is reported as a pseudogene. The CDR3 runs to 16 residues. The CDR3 DNA is TGTGCCAGCAGCAAAGTATACGGGAGAGCCTACTACGAGCAGTACGTC. This sequence encodes CASSKVYGRAYYEQYV.

The chain recombines TRBV6-5 with TRBJ1-5; the match to TRBD1 covers 8 bases. The CDR3 runs to 14 residues. The germline V gene has CDR1 MNHEY and CDR2 SVGAGI. With V trimmed by 11 bases and J by 6 bases, 12 bases remained unmatched. The CDR3: CAGRDAGGGQPQHF. CDR3 bases: TGTGCCGGGCGCGACGCAGGGGGCGGTCAGCCCCAGCATTTT.

The CDR3 DNA reads TGTGCCAGCAGCTCACTACAGGGGTACAATCAGCCCCAGCATTTT. It codes for CASSSLQGYNQPQHF. The chain links TRBV9 to TRBJ1-5; 7 nucleotides match TRBD1. Germline V gene data show CDR1 as SGDLS and CDR2 as YYNGEE. Trimming removed 4 bases from V and 3 bases from J; junction bases left unmatched: 7. CDR3 size: 15 residues.

The V and J genes are TRBV6-2 or TRBV6-3 and TRBJ2-5; 8 bases align to TRBD2. CDR1 is MNHEY, CDR2 SVGEGT, per germline. With 0 bases clipped from V and 5 bases from J, the junction kept 8 bases outside the gene matches. This CDR3 is 16 amino acids long. The chain's CDR3 is CASSYSAAGGQETQYF. The CDR3, as DNA: TGTGCCAGCAGTTACTCCGCGGCGGGAGGTCAGGAGACCCAGTACTTC.